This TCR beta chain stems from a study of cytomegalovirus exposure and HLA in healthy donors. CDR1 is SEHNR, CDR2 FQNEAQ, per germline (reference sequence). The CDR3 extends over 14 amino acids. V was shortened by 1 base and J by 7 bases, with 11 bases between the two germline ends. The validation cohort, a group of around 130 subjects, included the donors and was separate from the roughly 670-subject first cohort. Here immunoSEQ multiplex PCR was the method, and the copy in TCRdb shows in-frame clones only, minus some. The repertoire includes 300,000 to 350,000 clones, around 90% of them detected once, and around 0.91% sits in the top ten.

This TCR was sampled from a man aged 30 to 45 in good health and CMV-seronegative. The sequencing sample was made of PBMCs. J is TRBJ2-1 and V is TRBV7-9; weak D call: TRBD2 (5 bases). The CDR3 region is CASSLEGALNEQFF. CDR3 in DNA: TGTGCCAGCAGCTTAGAGGGAGCCTTAAATGAGCAGTTCTTC.